The next 13 T cell receptor beta chains were all read from a single sample in a study of shared clonotypes between healthy human individuals. Sequencing used immunoSEQ multiplex PCR; TCRdb keeps in-frame clones, though not all of them. Of about 2,200,000 clones listed, under 95% were seen once; the top ten hold roughly 1.8%. It was CD45RO-negative cells, positively selected for CCR7, that made up naive CD8 cells, with terminally differentiated effector memory CD45RA+ cells excluded. Sequenced material: naive CD8+ T cells from PBMCs. These receptors were taken from a man between 18 and 35 years old in good health. Some clones in this sample may be carry-over from other donors' samples.

This rearrangement joins TRBV27 to TRBJ1-5; D not resolved. Germline V gene sequence: CDR1 MNHEY, CDR2 SMNVEV (reference sequence). The CDR3 is 8 amino acids. V gave up 10 bases and J gave up 10 bases, with 5 bases separating them. In nucleotides, the CDR3 is TGTGCCATCCGACCCCAGCATTTT. As protein: CAIRPQHF.

The rearrangement links TRBV10-1 to TRBJ2-2, with 10 bases lining up with TRBD2. The CDR3 has 15 residues. From germline, CDR1 is WNHNN and CDR2 SYGVQD (reference sequence). With 7 bases clipped from V and 2 bases from J, the junction kept 4 bases outside the gene matches. CDR3 amino acids: CASKRLAGNTGELFF. Here the CDR3 DNA reads TGCGCCAGCAAAAGACTAGCGGGTAACACCGGGGAGCTGTTTTTT.

V and J are TRBV5-1 and TRBJ1-3, with D unclear. CDR1 and CDR2 from the germline V gene are SGHRS and YFSETQ. V was pared by 5 bases and J by 0 bases, with 12 bases between. The CDR3 extends over 15 amino acids. The CDR3 sequence is CASSSPAGSGNTIYF. CDR3 DNA sequence: TGCGCCAGCAGTTCCCCGGCCGGCTCTGGAAACACCATATATTTT.

This clone was recorded at least ten times. Within the sample, other DNA sequences also encode this same CDR3. The CDR3: CASSVGGGHNEQFF. The CDR3 DNA follows: TGTGCCAGCAGCGTAGGAGGGGGACACAATGAGCAGTTCTTC. J is TRBJ2-1 and V is TRBV9; D possibly corresponds to TRBD1 (6 bases). Germline loops: CDR1 SGDLS, CDR2 YYNGEE. V dropped 0 bases and J dropped 5 bases, with 9 bases sitting between them. CDR3 size: 14 residues.

Regarding this clone: The same CDR3 also results from other DNA sequences found in this sample. The chain employs TRBV28 and TRBJ2-6; D is unclear. Germline values: CDR1 MDHEN, CDR2 SYDVKM. V gave up 2 bases and J gave up 1 base, with 6 bases separating them. The CDR3 spans 15 residues. CDR3 loop: CASSLRGSGANVLTF. Here the CDR3 DNA reads TGTGCCAGCAGTTTACGTGGGTCTGGGGCCAACGTCCTGACTTTC.

The rearrangement links TRBV5-6 to TRBJ2-1; 15 positions agree with TRBD2. CDR1 and CDR2 (germline): SGHDT, YYEEEE. Trimming cost V 4 bases and J 7 bases; bases outside gene matches: 6. CDR3 length: 16 residues. The DNA of the CDR3 is TGTGCCAGCAGCCACAAAGGACTAGCGGGAGGGAATGAGCAGTTCTTC. Translated, it gives CASSHKGLAGGNEQFF.

This clone was counted between two and nine times. The rearrangement uses TRBV30 and TRBJ1-2; D possibly corresponds to TRBD1 (5 bases). This CDR3 has 12 amino acids. V gave up 0 bases and J gave up 8 bases, with 10 bases separating them. CDR1 and CDR2 (germline): GTSNPN, SVGIG (reference sequence). The CDR3 sequence is CAWSVQVPGYTF. DNA of the CDR3: TGTGCCTGGAGTGTACAGGTACCGGGCTACACCTTC. The variable domain in full, completed from reference TRBV30 and TRBJ1-2, reads SQTIHQWPATLVQPVGSPLSLECTVEGTSNPNLYWYRQAAGRGLQLLFYSVGIGQISSEVPQNLSASRPQDRQFILSSKKLLLSDSGFYLCAWSVQVPGYTFGSGTRLTVV.

This clone has just a few counts. The chain joins TRBV10-1 to TRBJ1-1; 9 bases map to TRBD1. The CDR3 has 16 amino acids. J gave up 3 bases and V 3 bases, and 8 bases lay outside the gene matches. CDR1 is WNHNN, CDR2 SYGVQD, per germline (reference sequence). The CDR3 region has the DNA TGCGCCAGCAGTGACGGGACAGGGTTCACGGACACTGAAGCTTTCTTT. This sequence encodes CASSDGTGFTDTEAFF.

The chain recombines TRBV13 with TRBJ2-3; D not resolved. The CDR3 loop spans 15 amino acids. The ends were cut back, 2 bases at V and 2 bases at J, with 11 bases in the middle. In germline, CDR1 is PRHDT, CDR2 FYEKMQ (reference sequence). The CDR3 here is CASSLSQIVTDTQYF. Here the CDR3 DNA reads TGTGCCAGCAGCTTAAGCCAGATTGTCACAGATACGCAGTATTTT.

The chain recombines TRBV4-1 with TRBJ1-1, with D maybe TRBD1 (5 bases). V lost 0 bases and J 8 bases, leaving 16 bases between the germline ends. The CDR3 length is 15 residues. Germline CDR1 is MGHRA and CDR2 is YSYEKL. The CDR3 loop reads CASSQDGAGLGEAFF. The CDR3, as DNA: TGCGCCAGCAGCCAAGATGGTGCAGGGCTTGGGGAAGCTTTCTTT.

This clone was seen only a few times. The chain couples TRBV2 to TRBJ2-4; 10 nucleotides match TRBD2. The V gene end was trimmed by 5 bases and the J gene end by 8 bases; junction bases not matched to a gene: 6. Germline V lookup: CDR1 SNHLY, CDR2 FYNNEI. CDR3 length equals 14 residues. The CDR3 region is CASSSGRVPDIQYF. The DNA for the CDR3 is TGTGCCAGCAGTAGCGGGAGGGTACCGGACATTCAGTACTTC.

The chain has TRBV29-1 and TRBJ2-7; no clear D. Trimming took 3 bases from V and 4 from J, leaving 7 bases between them. The length of the CDR3 is 11 residues. The germline gives CDR1 SQVTM, CDR2 ANQGSEA. CDR3 DNA: TGCAGCGTTGATTATGGGTACGAGCAGTACTTC. Its translation is CSVDYGYEQYF.

CDR3 loop: CASSTRTETYSNQPQHF. CDR3 DNA: TGTGCCAGTAGTACCCGGACAGAAACCTATAGCAATCAGCCCCAGCATTTT. The chain combines TRBV19 with TRBJ1-5; maybe TRBD1 (6 bases). This CDR3 has 17 amino acids. Germline V gives CDR1 LNHDA, CDR2 SQIVND (reference sequence). Trimming took off 4 bases at V and 0 bases at J, with 16 bases between the two ends.